This TCR beta chain was observed in a study of T cells after yellow fever vaccination. Study-wide context: SMART-Seq v4 Ultra Low Input prepared the low-cell-number fractions. General observations from the study: After the booster, nearly 98% of CD4 and about nine tenths of CD8 primary-response clones were re-detected.

There are 14 residues in the CDR3. Trimming cost V 6 bases and J 0 bases, with 12 bases left between them. Germline V lookup: CDR1 MNHNS, CDR2 SASEGT. With regard to this clonotype: The antigen remains unidentified.

The 5'RACE template-switching step produced TCR cDNA and added a universal primer site and UMIs. MiXCR, applied by TCRdb to the 5' RACE reads, yields one record per CDR3 protein. The repertoire holds hundreds of thousands of distinct CDR3 sequences, with about 8.7% as singletons. V usage is TRBV6-1 and J usage is TRBJ2-7, with D maybe TRBD1 (6 bases). This sequence was found in a man between 18 and 35 years old who received the YFV17D yellow fever vaccine. Here the sequenced sample was PBMCs, taken on the day of the first yellow fever vaccination. In DNA form, the CDR3 reads TGTGCCAGCAGGGGGACACTCATCTCCTACGAGCAGTACGTC. Translating it yields CASRGTLISYEQYV.